Below are 26 T cell receptor beta chains sequenced from a single sample in a study of blood T cell repertoires in COVID-19. The data were produced by immunoSEQ multiplex PCR, yet TCRdb's version contains in-frame clones alone and is incomplete. The sample lists 35,000 to 50,000 clones, around 83% occurring once. Specimen: peripheral blood. Every receptor here comes from a woman over 75 with acute or convalescent COVID-19.

The V call is TRBV6-5, the J call TRBJ1-2; 7 bases agree with TRBD1. The CDR3 is 12 amino acids. With 7 bases clipped from V and 8 bases from J, the junction kept 7 bases outside the gene matches. Germline V gives CDR1 MNHEY, CDR2 SVGAGI. The CDR3 loop reads CASTDRAEGYTF. The CDR3 DNA is TGTGCCAGCACCGACAGGGCGGAGGGCTACACCTTC.

The chain has TRBV12-3 or TRBV12-4 and TRBJ2-7, with 8 bases identical to TRBD1. The CDR3 has 13 amino acids. V gave up 5 bases and J gave up 4 bases; unmatched junction bases: 4. The CDR3 is CASSAGQEYEQYF. Written as DNA, the CDR3 is TGTGCCAGCAGTGCGGGACAGGAGTACGAGCAGTACTTC.

This clone was observed once. The V call is TRBV7-2, the J call TRBJ2-7; TRBD2 matches at 12 bases. From germline, CDR1 is SGHTA and CDR2 FQGNSA. CDR3 length: 15 amino acids. V lost 3 bases, J lost 6 bases, and 6 bases stayed unmatched. CDR3 sequence: CASSFVSTSGGEQYF. The CDR3, as DNA: TGTGCCAGCAGCTTTGTTTCGACTAGCGGGGGCGAGCAGTACTTC.

This clone showed up just a few times. The V and J genes are TRBV29-1 and TRBJ2-4; 7 nucleotides align to TRBD1. The CDR3 runs 14 residues. Germline lookup yields CDR1 SQVTM and CDR2 ANQGSEA. After removal of 5 bases from V and 0 bases from J, the junction contained 4 bases not matched to a gene. In DNA form, the CDR3 reads TGCAGCGTTCATGACAGGGAAGCCAAAAACATTCAGTACTTC. Amino acids: CSVHDREAKNIQYF.

The chain recombines TRBV7-6 with TRBJ2-1; D is ambiguous. From germline, CDR1 is SGHVS and CDR2 FNYEAQ. The CDR3 is made up of 11 amino acids. V shed 8 bases and J shed 7 bases, with 9 bases lying between them. The CDR3 DNA is TGTGCCAGCTCGTCCAGGAATGAGCAGTTCTTC. Amino acid sequence: CASSSRNEQFF.

The V call is TRBV7-3, the J call TRBJ2-5; perhaps TRBD1 as D (6 bases). V lost 5 bases and J 4 bases, leaving 14 bases between the germline ends. The CDR3 loop spans 14 amino acids. Germline V lookup: CDR1 SGHTA, CDR2 FQGTGA. The CDR3 coding sequence is TGTGCCAGCAGCCCGACAGGACGGGGAGAGACCCAGTACTTC. As protein: CASSPTGRGETQYF. The entire variable domain, with the rest obtained from reference TRBV7-3 and TRBJ2-5, is as follows: GAGVSQTPSNKVTEKGKYVELRCDPISGHTALYWYRQSLGQGPEFLIYFQGTGAADDSGLPNDRFFAVRPEGSVSTLKIQRTERGDSAVYLCASSPTGRGETQYFGPGTRLLVL.

Only a few counts were recorded for this clone. Other DNA sequences from this sample encode an identical CDR3 as well. This sequence joins TRBV29-1 and TRBJ1-2; 7 bases line up with TRBD1. Unmatched junction bases numbered 10, after V lost 6 bases and J lost 3 bases. CDR1 is SQVTM and CDR2 is ANQGSEA in the germline V gene. There are 14 residues in the CDR3. The CDR3 is CSVPGTADYYGYTF. The CDR3 DNA reads TGCAGCGTCCCTGGGACAGCCGACTACTATGGCTACACCTTC.

The chain links TRBV10-3 to TRBJ2-3; 10 bases map to TRBD2. Germline V CDR1 and CDR2: ENHRY, SYGVKD. Losses at the gene ends were 6 bases for V and 0 bases for J; bases not matched to a gene: 9. This CDR3 spans 17 amino acids. The CDR3 DNA reads TGTGCCATCAGGAGCGGGGGGGGCGCTTCTAGCACAGATACGCAGTATTTT. Protein: CAIRSGGGASSTDTQYF.

The V and J genes are TRBV19 and TRBJ1-2; a weak D match, TRBD1 (6 bases). V was shortened by 7 bases and J by 4 bases, with 31 bases between the two germline ends. This CDR3 contains 19 residues. Germline V gives CDR1 LNHDA, CDR2 SQIVND (reference sequence). Here the CDR3 reads CASIETLDRHLIGTYGYTF. DNA for the CDR3: TGTGCCAGTATCGAGACTCTAGACAGGCATCTCATCGGCACCTATGGCTACACCTTC.

This rearrangement joins TRBV27 to TRBJ1-5; TRBD1 agrees at 8 bases. Germline loops: CDR1 MNHEY, CDR2 SMNVEV (reference sequence). The V segment lost 4 bases and the J segment 1 base; nucleotides outside the gene matches: 3. This CDR3 has 15 amino acids. The CDR3 protein is CASSSYRGSNQPQHF. The DNA for the CDR3 is TGTGCCAGCAGTTCCTACAGGGGGAGCAATCAGCCCCAGCATTTT.

V is TRBV19 and J is TRBJ2-7, with D possibly TRBD1 on 5 matching bases. The CDR3 is made up of 14 amino acids. V dropped 6 bases and J dropped 1 base, with 13 bases sitting between them. From germline, CDR1 is LNHDA and CDR2 SQIVND (reference sequence). In DNA, the CDR3 is TGTGCCAGTAGCAGGGTCGGTCCTTCCTACGAGCAGTACTTC. It translates to CASSRVGPSYEQYF.

With respect to this clone: The junction and the germline gene differ at one end; a read error may be behind it. The V call is TRBV19, the J call TRBJ2-7; 8 bases are a match to TRBD2. In germline, CDR1 is LNHDA, CDR2 SQIVND (reference sequence). CDR3 length equals 12 residues. The CDR3 region is CASSSGGYGQYF. In DNA, the CDR3 is TGTGCCAGTAGTTCGGGAGGGTACGGGCAGTACTTC.

The chain links TRBV5-1 to TRBJ1-1; perhaps TRBD1 as D (5 bases). Deletions cut 5 bases from V and 1 base from J, with 9 bases between. The germline gives CDR1 SGHRS, CDR2 YFSETQ. The CDR3 covers 13 residues. The CDR3 DNA sequence: TGCGCCAGCAGGGGAACAGGGAACACTGAAGCTTTCTTT. It specifies CASRGTGNTEAFF.

The rearrangement joins TRBV28 to TRBJ1-6, with TRBD1 identical over 7 bases. The CDR3 loop spans 17 amino acids. The germline gives CDR1 MDHEN, CDR2 SYDVKM. Germline trimming cut 5 bases from V and 0 bases from J; bases unmatched to any gene: 7. The CDR3 protein is CASSGAGGSSYNSPLHF. In DNA, the CDR3 is TGTGCCAGCAGTGGAGCAGGGGGGAGCTCCTATAATTCACCCCTCCACTTT.

Remarks on this clone: At one end, the junction sequence differs from germline, possibly due to a read error. The genes are TRBV6-2 or TRBV6-3 and TRBJ2-1; 13 bases fit TRBD2. CDR3 length: 13 amino acids. CDR1 and CDR2 (germline): MNHEY, SVGEGT. Here the CDR3 reads CASSYTTSGGPVF. For the CDR3, the DNA is TGTGCCAGCAGTTACACGACTAGCGGGGGGCCGGTCTTC.

J is TRBJ2-2 and V is TRBV3-1 (or the pseudogene TRBV3-2); unclear D gene. Germline V lookup: CDR1 LGHDT, CDR2 YNNKEL (reference sequence). The CDR3 runs 13 residues. The V end lost 1 base, the J end lost 6 bases, and 6 bases lay between the germline ends. The CDR3 spells CASSQARSGELFF. As DNA, the CDR3 is TGTGCCAGCAGCCAAGCCAGATCCGGGGAGCTGTTTTTT.

The chain carries TRBV6-5 and TRBJ1-1, with D unresolved. Germline CDR1 MNHEY, CDR2 SVGAGI. This CDR3 has 16 amino acids. Trimming cost V 0 bases and J 4 bases, with 15 bases left between them. This chain's CDR3 is CASSYSLSGSGTEAFF. Here the CDR3 DNA reads TGTGCCAGCAGTTACTCGCTTTCGGGTTCGGGCACTGAAGCTTTCTTT.

This chain connects TRBV4-2 to TRBJ1-2, with 11 bases aligning to TRBD1. The V gene end was trimmed by 1 base and the J gene end by 8 bases; junction bases not matched to a gene: 12. The germline CDR1 and CDR2 sequences are LGHNA and YNFKEQ. The CDR3 runs 17 residues. CDR3 sequence (DNA): TGTGCCAGCAGCCAAGTCCAAGTAGGACAGGGGGCGGAAGGCTACACCTTC. Protein product: CASSQVQVGQGAEGYTF.

The chain couples TRBV19 to TRBJ1-1, with unresolved D. Trimming removed 4 bases at V and 4 bases at J, with 13 bases between. Germline V lookup: CDR1 LNHDA, CDR2 SQIVND (reference sequence). CDR3 size: 14 residues. The CDR3 DNA reads TGTGCCAGTAGTAGCCCGGGGTTAGGCACTGAAGCTTTCTTT. This encodes CASSSPGLGTEAFF.

This clone was observed a few times. CDR3 loop: CASRPLRSSGGSTGELFF. The DNA of the CDR3 is TGTGCCAGTAGACCCTTAAGGTCTAGCGGGGGTTCCACCGGGGAGCTGTTTTTT. V gene TRBV19 combines with J gene TRBJ2-2; 10 positions agree with TRBD2. V shed 6 bases, J shed 4 bases, and the junction held 14 bases outside the gene matches. Germline V CDR1 and CDR2: LNHDA, SQIVND (reference sequence). This CDR3 region has 18 residues.

This chain joins TRBV9 and TRBJ1-5, with D hard to call. The V end was cut by 2 bases, the J end by 7 bases, with 13 bases between. The CDR3 runs 14 residues. Germline V lookup: CDR1 SGDLS, CDR2 YYNGEE. The CDR3 sequence is CASSVVPEGQPQHF. The CDR3 nucleotides read TGTGCCAGCAGCGTTGTACCCGAGGGCCAGCCCCAGCATTTT.

The chain carries TRBV3-1 (or the pseudogene TRBV3-2) and TRBJ2-3; TRBD1 aligns across 11 bases. CDR3 size: 17 residues. Looked up from germline, CDR1 is LGHDT and CDR2 is YNNKEL (reference sequence). Trimming at V came to 0 bases and at J to 1 base, leaving 3 bases not matched to a gene. The CDR3: CASSQEGQGVRTDTQYF. The CDR3 DNA follows: TGTGCCAGCAGCCAAGAGGGACAGGGGGTTCGCACAGATACGCAGTATTTT.

This clone was picked up a small number of times. The genes are TRBV11-2 and TRBJ2-3, with D perhaps TRBD2 (5 bases). V lost 0 bases, J lost 3 bases, and 7 bases lay in between. This CDR3 comprises 14 residues. Germline V gene lookup returns CDR1 SGHAT and CDR2 FQNNGV. In nucleotides, the CDR3 is TGTGCCAGCAGCTTAGACCGGGGAACAGATACGCAGTATTTT. Translation: CASSLDRGTDTQYF.

The CDR3 bases are TGTGCCAGTAGTATTTCAACAGGGGTCCACGAGCAGTACTTC. The encoded protein is CASSISTGVHEQYF. J is TRBJ2-7 and V is TRBV19; 7 positions agree with TRBD1. Germline V gene data show CDR1 as LNHDA and CDR2 as SQIVND (reference sequence). Trimming at V came to 3 bases and at J to 5 bases, leaving 7 bases not matched to a gene. The CDR3 runs to 14 residues. Full variable domain (rest looked up from reference TRBV19 and TRBJ2-7): DGGITQSPKYLFRKEGQNVTLSCEQNLNHDAMYWYRQDPGQGLRLIYYSQIVNDFQKGDIAEGYSVSREKKESFPLTVTSAQKNPTAFYLCASSISTGVHEQYFGPGTRLTVT.

The chain combines TRBV7-9 with TRBJ2-2; possibly TRBD2 for D (7 bases). Per the germline V gene, CDR1 is SEHNR and CDR2 is FQNEAQ (reference sequence). The CDR3 is 14 residues long. V dropped 4 bases and J dropped 5 bases, with 11 bases sitting between them. This CDR3 is CASSSRGRTGELFF. The DNA of the CDR3 is TGTGCCAGCAGCTCGCGGGGGCGTACCGGGGAGCTGTTTTTT.

The chain carries TRBV27 and TRBJ2-5; 16 nucleotides match TRBD2. Trimming cost V 7 bases and J 4 bases; bases outside gene matches: 9. This CDR3 comprises 17 residues. Germline values: CDR1 MNHEY, CDR2 SMNVEV (reference sequence). CDR3 protein: CASTAGTSGGVTETQYF. CDR3 coding DNA: TGTGCCAGCACCGCCGGGACTAGCGGGGGGGTAACAGAGACCCAGTACTTC.